The 11 T cell receptor beta chains reported below all come from one sample, sequenced in a study of CD8 T cells in ankylosing spondylitis. TCRdb redid the calling of the 5' RACE reads with MiXCR, one entry per CDR3 protein. The table lists around 220,000 distinct CDR3 sequences, 10% of them singletons. The source material was blood, either unsorted or a sorted T cell fraction (not recorded which). These receptors were taken from a male donor with ankylosing spondylitis or in good health (not recorded which).

This clonotype was counted only a few times. The CDR3 sequence is CASSWKPTGEGTEAFF. CDR3 DNA sequence: TGTGCCAGCAGCTGGAAACCGACAGGGGAGGGGACTGAAGCTTTCTTT. The chain has TRBV11-2 and TRBJ1-1; 8 bases agree with TRBD1. CDR3 size: 16 residues. Per the germline V gene, CDR1 is SGHAT and CDR2 is FQNNGV. The J segment lost 5 bases and the V segment lost 4 bases, leaving 12 bases of the junction unmatched.

The rearrangement links TRBV7-3 to TRBJ1-1; no clear D. This CDR3 spans 13 amino acids. Germline V gene sequence: CDR1 SGHTA, CDR2 FQGTGA. Trimming cost V 5 bases and J 4 bases, with 11 bases left between them. CDR3 sequence reads: CASSNYVSTEAFF. CDR3 DNA: TGTGCCAGCAGCAACTATGTGAGCACTGAAGCTTTCTTT.

This clonotype was detected ten times or more. The chain links TRBV14 to TRBJ2-2, with a weak D call TRBD2 (5 bases). Trimming stripped 4 bases from V and 6 bases from J, with 9 bases between. The CDR3 contains 13 residues. Germline V CDR1 and CDR2: SGHDN, FVKESK. DNA for the CDR3: TGTGCCAGCAGCCTGAGGGCACCCGGGGAGCTGTTTTTT. Residues: CASSLRAPGELFF. Filled out from reference TRBV14 and TRBJ2-2, the complete variable domain reads EAGVTQFPSHSVIEKGQTVTLRCDPISGHDNLYWYRRVMGKEIKFLLHFVKESKQDESGMPNNRFLAERTGGTYSTLKVQPAELEDSGVYFCASSLRAPGELFFGEGSRLTVL.

This clonotype was seen many times. The chain has TRBV12-3 or TRBV12-4 and TRBJ2-6; D remains ambiguous. This CDR3 has 13 amino acids. V was clipped by 6 bases and J by 3 bases, with 6 bases between them. The CDR3 DNA reads TGTGCCAGCAGCCATGGTGGGGCCAACGTCCTGACTTTC. It yields the protein CASSHGGANVLTF.

This clonotype occurred many times. V and J are TRBV7-2 and TRBJ2-5, with a tentative D call TRBD2 (5 bases). The CDR3 runs to 17 residues. Germline V lookup: CDR1 SGHTA, CDR2 FQGNSA. V lost 0 bases and J lost 2, with 16 bases in between. The CDR3 reads CASSLAWARGLQETQYF. In nucleotides, the CDR3 is TGTGCCAGCAGCTTAGCGTGGGCCAGAGGGTTACAAGAGACCCAGTACTTC.

This clonotype was counted many times. The chain links TRBV10-3 to TRBJ2-3; 9 bases map to TRBD2. The CDR3 is made up of 16 amino acids. Germline CDR1 and CDR2: ENHRY and SYGVKD. V was pared by 2 bases and J by 3 bases, with 6 bases of the junction left unmatched. CDR3 region: CAISEPAGGQTDTQYF. The CDR3 nucleotides are TGTGCCATCAGTGAGCCTGCGGGGGGGCAAACAGATACGCAGTATTTT.

This clonotype occurred many times. The chain combines TRBV12-3 or TRBV12-4 with TRBJ2-6, with D perhaps TRBD1 (5 bases). Trimming removed 3 bases from V and 0 bases from J, with 12 bases in between. The CDR3 is 17 amino acids. The CDR3 is CASSLGLLLSGANVLTF. The CDR3 DNA is TGTGCCAGCAGTTTGGGGCTCCTACTCTCTGGGGCCAACGTCCTGACTTTC.

This sequence joins TRBV18 and TRBJ1-5, with D unresolved. The germline CDR1 and CDR2 sequences are KGHSH and LQKENI. V was shortened by 2 bases and J by 3 bases, with 8 bases between the two germline ends. The CDR3 runs to 14 residues. This CDR3 is CASSPEWANQPQHF. The CDR3 DNA is TGTGCCAGCTCACCAGAATGGGCCAATCAGCCCCAGCATTTT.

A few counts support this clonotype. The genes are TRBV29-1 and TRBJ2-7; D call uncertain. Trimming took off 7 bases at V and 2 bases at J, with 21 bases between the two ends. The CDR3 is made up of 15 amino acids. CDR1 and CDR2 from the germline V gene are SQVTM and ANQGSEA. CDR3 sequence (DNA): TGCAGCGCCCGACTCGGCGGCAATTCAGCCTACGAGCAGTACTTC. Protein sequence: CSARLGGNSAYEQYF.

This clonotype was detected ten times or more. CDR3 nucleotide sequence: TGTGCCAGCAGCTCCGTAGGGGGGGCAAGCACTGAAGCTTTCTTT. It yields the protein CASSSVGGASTEAFF. The genes are TRBV11-1 and TRBJ1-1; D might be TRBD1 (6 bases). Trimming took 4 bases from V and 4 from J, leaving 16 bases between them. The CDR3 sequence is 15 residues long. CDR1 SGHAT and CDR2 FQDESV come from the germline V gene (reference sequence).

This clonotype is medium-sized within its sample. V is TRBV24-1 and J is TRBJ2-1; TRBD1 matches 7 bases. V lost 4 bases and J lost 14; bases outside the gene matches: 7. This CDR3 is 12 amino acids long. Per the germline V gene, CDR1 is KGHDR and CDR2 is SFDVKD. The CDR3, as DNA: TGTGCCACCAGTGAGAGGACAGGTATGGAGTTCTTC. It translates to CATSERTGMEFF.